The clone carrying this T cell receptor (beta chain) has more than one count but fewer than ten. The CDR3 sequence is 16 residues long. Germline loops: CDR1 LGHNA, CDR2 YSLEER. V lost 0 bases and J lost 6, with 15 bases in between. TCRdb reprocessed the 5' RACE reads with MiXCR, giving one entry per CDR3 protein. The data contain some 460,000 distinct CDR3 sequences, 12% to 15% of them singletons. The data stem from a study of identical twins. Healthy Caucasians supplied all donations. A further study also used this sample, focusing on yellow fever vaccine responses in identical twins. Turning to that study: It has been reported that, in twins, the vaccine T cell response seemed partly convergent and partly personalized.

Source material: CD4+ T cells sorted from blood. The receptor was isolated from a woman aged 18-30 years in good health. This chain uses TRBV4-3 with TRBJ2-1; D is unresolved. The CDR3 loop is CASSQDGSALRNEQFF. CDR3 nucleotides: TGCGCCAGCAGCCAAGATGGGTCGGCTCTACGCAATGAGCAGTTCTTC.